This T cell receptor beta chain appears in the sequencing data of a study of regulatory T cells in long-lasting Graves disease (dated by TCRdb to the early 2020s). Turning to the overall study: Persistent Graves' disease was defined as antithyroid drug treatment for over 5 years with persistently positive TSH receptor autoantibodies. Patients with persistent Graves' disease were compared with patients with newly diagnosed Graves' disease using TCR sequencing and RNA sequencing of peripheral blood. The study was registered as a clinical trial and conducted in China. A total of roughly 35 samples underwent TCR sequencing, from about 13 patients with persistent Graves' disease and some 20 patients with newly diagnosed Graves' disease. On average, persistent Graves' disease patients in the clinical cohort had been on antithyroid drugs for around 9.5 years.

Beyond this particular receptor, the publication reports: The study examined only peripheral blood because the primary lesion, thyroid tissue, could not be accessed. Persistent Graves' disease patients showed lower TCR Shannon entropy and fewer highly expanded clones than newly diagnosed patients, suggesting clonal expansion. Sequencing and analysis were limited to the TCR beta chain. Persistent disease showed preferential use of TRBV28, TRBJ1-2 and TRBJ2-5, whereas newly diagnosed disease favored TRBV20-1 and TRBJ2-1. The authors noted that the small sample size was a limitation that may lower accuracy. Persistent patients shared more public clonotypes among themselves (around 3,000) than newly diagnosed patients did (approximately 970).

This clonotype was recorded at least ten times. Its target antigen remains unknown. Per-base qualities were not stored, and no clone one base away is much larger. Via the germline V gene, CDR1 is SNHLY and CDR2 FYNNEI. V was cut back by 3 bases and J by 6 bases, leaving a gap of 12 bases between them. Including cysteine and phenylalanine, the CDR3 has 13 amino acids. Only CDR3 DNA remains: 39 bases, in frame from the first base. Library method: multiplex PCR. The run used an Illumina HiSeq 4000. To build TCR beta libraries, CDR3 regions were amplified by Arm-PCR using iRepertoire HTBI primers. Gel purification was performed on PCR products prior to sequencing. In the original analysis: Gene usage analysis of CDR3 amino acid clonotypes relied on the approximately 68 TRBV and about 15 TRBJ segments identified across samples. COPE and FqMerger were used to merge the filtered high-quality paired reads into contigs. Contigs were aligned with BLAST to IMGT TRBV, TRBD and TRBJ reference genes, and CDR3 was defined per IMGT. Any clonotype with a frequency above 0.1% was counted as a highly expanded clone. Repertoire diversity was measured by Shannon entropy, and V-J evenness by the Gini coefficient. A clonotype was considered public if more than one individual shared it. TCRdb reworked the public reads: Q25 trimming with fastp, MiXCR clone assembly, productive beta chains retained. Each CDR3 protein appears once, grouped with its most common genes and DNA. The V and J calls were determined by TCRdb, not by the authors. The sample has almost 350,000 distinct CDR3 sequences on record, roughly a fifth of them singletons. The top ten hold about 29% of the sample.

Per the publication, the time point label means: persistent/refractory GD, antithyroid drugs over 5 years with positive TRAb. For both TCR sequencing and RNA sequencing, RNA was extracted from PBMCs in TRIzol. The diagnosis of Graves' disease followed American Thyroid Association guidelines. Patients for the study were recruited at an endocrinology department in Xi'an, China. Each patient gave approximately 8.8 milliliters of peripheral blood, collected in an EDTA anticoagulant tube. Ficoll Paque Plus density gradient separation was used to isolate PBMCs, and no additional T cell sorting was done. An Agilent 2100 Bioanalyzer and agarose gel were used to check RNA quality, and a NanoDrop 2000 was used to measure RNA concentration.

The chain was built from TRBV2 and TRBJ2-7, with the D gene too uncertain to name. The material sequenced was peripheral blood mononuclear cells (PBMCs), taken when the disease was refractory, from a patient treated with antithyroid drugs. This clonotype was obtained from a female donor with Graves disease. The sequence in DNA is TGTGCCAGCAGTGAGGCCCCACTCGCCGAGCAGTACTTC. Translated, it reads CASSEAPLAEQYF.